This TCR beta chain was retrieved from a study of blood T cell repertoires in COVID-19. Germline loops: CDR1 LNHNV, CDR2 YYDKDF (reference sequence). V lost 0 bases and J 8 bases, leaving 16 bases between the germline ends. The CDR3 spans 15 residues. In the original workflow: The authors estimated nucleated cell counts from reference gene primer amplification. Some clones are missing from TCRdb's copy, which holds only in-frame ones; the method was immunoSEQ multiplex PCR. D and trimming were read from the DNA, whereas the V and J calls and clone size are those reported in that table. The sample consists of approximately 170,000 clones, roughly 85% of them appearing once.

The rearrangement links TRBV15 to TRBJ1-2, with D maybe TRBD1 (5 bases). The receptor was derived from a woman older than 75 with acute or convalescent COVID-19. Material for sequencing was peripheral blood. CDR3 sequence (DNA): TGTGCCACCAGCAGAGATAAGGAGGGGCGGGTCGGCTACACCTTC. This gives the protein CATSRDKEGRVGYTF.